This TCR beta chain originates from a study of cytomegalovirus exposure and HLA in healthy donors. Study results and limitations: A missense variant in DCLRE1C was later tied to TCR beta V- and J-gene trimming. Later, an analysis showed that TCR beta chains associated with HLA were more clonally expanded than others that were equally common. Many donors carried some public TCRs, although rarity characterized most TCR sequences.

The PCR contained 60 Vbeta and 13 Jbeta primers. Assay used: immunoSEQ multiplex PCR; TCRdb lists only in-frame clones, some missing. The data hold around 200,000 clones, with 80% observed a single time. This CDR3 is 17 amino acids long. Germline-derived CDR1 and CDR2 are SGHTA and FQGNSA. The J segment lost 0 bases and the V segment lost 0 bases, leaving 8 bases of the junction unmatched. The sample holds one count of this clone. The antigen is not known. Sequencing used PBMCs. The clonotype comes from a boy younger than 18 in good health and CMV-seronegative. This chain connects TRBV7-2 to TRBJ2-7, with 7 bases identical to TRBD2. Here the CDR3 reads CASSLALGGSNSYEQYF. Written as DNA, the CDR3 is TGTGCCAGCAGCTTAGCGCTGGGCGGGAGTAACTCCTACGAGCAGTACTTC.